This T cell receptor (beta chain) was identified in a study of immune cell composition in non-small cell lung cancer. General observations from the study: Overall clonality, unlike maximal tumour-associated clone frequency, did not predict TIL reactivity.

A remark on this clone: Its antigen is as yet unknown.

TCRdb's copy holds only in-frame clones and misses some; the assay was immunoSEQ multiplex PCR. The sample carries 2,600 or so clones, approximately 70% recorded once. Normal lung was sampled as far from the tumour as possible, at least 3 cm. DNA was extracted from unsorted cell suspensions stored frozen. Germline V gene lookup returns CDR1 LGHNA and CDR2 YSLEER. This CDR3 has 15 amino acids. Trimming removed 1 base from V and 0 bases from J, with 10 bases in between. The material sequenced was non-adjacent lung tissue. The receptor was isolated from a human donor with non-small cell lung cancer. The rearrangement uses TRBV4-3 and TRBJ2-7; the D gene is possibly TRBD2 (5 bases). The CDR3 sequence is CASSQGRGSSYEQYF. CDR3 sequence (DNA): TGCGCCAGCAGCCAAGGACGGGGAAGCTCCTACGAGCAGTACTTC.